This TCR beta chain was recorded in a study of OX40 agonist ivuxolimab in advanced cancers. Deletions cut 0 bases from V and 7 bases from J, with 13 bases between. Germline CDR1 SGHRS, CDR2 YFSETQ. The CDR3 contains 15 residues. Repertoires were generated with immunoSEQ multiplex PCR, while TCRdb's copy carries only in-frame clones and drops some. The sample has approximately 120,000 clones, under 95% seen once. The rearrangement links TRBV5-1 to TRBJ2-2; the D gene is possibly TRBD1 (6 bases). The clonotype was recovered from an adult with an advanced solid tumor such as melanoma, head and neck, liver or kidney cancer. Source: CD4+ or CD8+ T cells sorted from blood, taken in a trial of the OX40 agonist ivuxolimab. The CDR3 loop is CASSLDRVTNGELFF. The CDR3 bases are TGCGCCAGCAGCTTGGACAGGGTAACCAACGGGGAGCTGTTTTTT.